This T cell receptor (beta chain) was retrieved from a study of response to subunit inactivated influenza vaccine. TCRdb fed the RT-PCR reads into MiXCR, producing one record per CDR3 protein. Among about 570,000 distinct CDR3 sequences listed, approximately 10% were seen once. This CDR3 is 12 amino acids long. Trimming took 5 bases from V and 6 from J, leaving 8 bases between them. Germline CDR1 reads ENHRY; CDR2 reads SYGVKD. This clonotype came up a few times. These data are also associated with another study on T cells expressing NK-cell markers. In that study: A 5'RACE template switching approach incorporating UMIs was used to make TCR beta cDNA. According to the study, TCR beta repertoires originated from sorted CD3+CD56+NKG2C+, CD3+CD56+NKG2C- and CD3+CD56-NKG2C+ T cells. About 6 donors had dominant NKG2C+ clonotypes that comprised roughly 1.0-7.0% of their CD8+ T cells. HCMV specificity was not established for the expanded NKG2C+ T cell clones.

This TCR came from a man in his fifties or sixties who received an inactivated influenza vaccine. The sample consisted of PBMCs from blood, taken on the day of vaccination. The V call is TRBV10-3, the J call TRBJ2-1; TRBD1 is a possible D gene (6 bases). The CDR3 here is CAISPQGNEQFF. The CDR3 coding sequence is TGTGCCATCAGTCCACAGGGCAATGAGCAGTTCTTC.